This T cell receptor beta chain was recovered during a study of T cells in localized non-small cell lung cancer. The junction had 12 bases not matched to a gene; V was cut back by 5 bases and J by 0 bases. CDR1 is LNHDA and CDR2 is SQIVND in the germline V gene (reference sequence). The CDR3 is made up of 18 amino acids. The study's findings and limits: Sequencing was limited to one tumor region, leaving the possibility of heterogeneity open. Uninvolved adjacent lung had more T cell clonality than any other tissue, topping tumor.

The assay was immunoSEQ multiplex PCR, and TCRdb's table has in-frame clones only and misses some. The repertoire holds under 45,000 clones, with 65% to 90% as singletons. Points on this clone: What it binds is unknown.

This chain connects TRBV19 to TRBJ2-3; 9 nucleotides align to TRBD1. The TCR comes from a man aged 40 to 69 with stage II lung adenocarcinoma. The sequenced sample was PBMCs, obtained before any cancer treatment. The CDR3 loop is CASSFSPSGQGSTDTQYF. CDR3 coding DNA: TGTGCCAGTAGTTTCTCTCCCTCAGGACAGGGGAGCACAGATACGCAGTATTTT.